The clone carrying this T cell receptor (beta chain) was counted at least ten times. This entry comes from a study of T-cell reconstitution after alpha-beta-depleted transplantation in children. Researchers prepared the TCRbeta library using unique molecular identifiers, the study reports. TCRdb analysed the PCR reads with MiXCR anew, one entry per CDR3 protein. The sample has 250,000 to 350,000 distinct CDR3 sequences, around 9.6% seen once; the top ten hold 10%. The CDR3 sequence is 15 residues long. From germline, CDR1 is MNHNS and CDR2 SASEGT. V lost 3 bases and J lost 1, with 12 bases in between.

The rearrangement joins TRBV6-1 to TRBJ1-1; no clear D. The clonotype originates from a human donor who donated a stem cell graft to a child with SCID. The source material was PBMCs from the stem cell graft donor, sampled from the stem cell graft. CDR3 in DNA: TGTGCCAGCAGTGACGCCCCGGGCCGGAACACTGAAGCTTTCTTT. Its protein is CASSDAPGRNTEAFF.